The 31 T cell receptor beta chains below were found in one sample sequenced in a study of blood T cell repertoires in COVID-19. The repertoire was sequenced with immunoSEQ multiplex PCR; TCRdb's copy has only in-frame clones and lacks some. The sample records some 190,000 clones, 70% to 80% being singletons. The specimen sequenced was peripheral blood. The receptors here all came from a woman aged 45-65 years with acute or convalescent COVID-19.

This chain joins TRBV7-8 and TRBJ1-2; TRBD1 is a possible D gene (5 bases). The CDR3 consists of 13 residues. Germline V gene sequence: CDR1 SGHVS, CDR2 FQNEAQ. V was cut by 7 bases and J by 4 bases, with 13 bases left in between. CDR3 bases: TGTGCCAGCACCCAGGGATGGGGCTATGGCTACACCTTC. Its protein is CASTQGWGYGYTF.

The rearrangement links TRBV7-2 to TRBJ1-5, with D perhaps matching TRBD1 (6 bases). V lost 5 bases, J lost 2 bases, and 16 bases lay in between. Germline V lookup: CDR1 SGHTA, CDR2 FQGNSA. The CDR3 loop spans 16 amino acids. DNA of the CDR3: TGTGCCAGCAGCCCTAGGGGGGGAATCGGCAATCAGCCCCAGCATTTT. Its translation is CASSPRGGIGNQPQHF.

The CDR3 loop is CASSRIVQGVANQPQHF. As DNA, the CDR3 is TGTGCCAGCAGCCGTATTGTACAGGGAGTCGCCAATCAGCCCCAGCATTTT. The chain joins TRBV7-9 to TRBJ1-5; tentatively, D is TRBD1 (6 bases). Germline CDR1 reads SEHNR; CDR2 reads FQNEAQ (reference sequence). This CDR3 is built from 17 residues. The V end lost 5 bases, the J end lost 3 bases, and 20 bases lay between the germline ends.

The chain couples TRBV6-5 to TRBJ1-6; 9 bases are a match to TRBD1. V trimming: 7 bases; J trimming: 7 bases; junction bases outside the gene matches: 5. CDR3 length: 14 amino acids. Germline-derived CDR1 and CDR2 are MNHEY and SVGAGI. CDR3 in DNA: TGTGCCAGCACCCCACAGGGGGCAAATTCACCCCTCCACTTT. Its protein product is CASTPQGANSPLHF.

This sequence joins TRBV7-9 and TRBJ2-1, with D maybe TRBD1 (6 bases). The CDR3 loop spans 13 amino acids. Trimming took off 7 bases at V and 8 bases at J, with 15 bases between the two ends. Germline lookup yields CDR1 SEHNR and CDR2 FQNEAQ (reference sequence). The CDR3 bases are TGTGCCAGCATAATGGGGGCTGCCGATGAGCAGTTCTTC. It specifies CASIMGAADEQFF. Drawing the rest from reference TRBV7-9 and TRBJ2-1, the complete variable domain is DTGVSQNPRHKITKRGQNVTFRCDPISEHNRLYWYRQTLGQGPEFLTYFQNEAQLEKSRLLSDRFSAERPKGSFSTLEIQRTEQGDSAMYLCASIMGAADEQFFGPGTRLTVL.

This chain joins TRBV2 and TRBJ2-7; D may be TRBD2 (6 bases). The V and J ends lost 5 bases and 6 bases respectively, with 17 bases between them. The CDR3 spans 14 residues. Germline V gene data show CDR1 as SNHLY and CDR2 as FYNNEI. This CDR3 is CASSRELGLREQYF. CDR3 nucleotide sequence: TGTGCCAGCAGTCGCGAACTGGGACTTCGCGAGCAGTACTTC.

The rearrangement links TRBV7-2 to TRBJ1-6, with 9 positions matching TRBD1. Germline V gene sequence: CDR1 SGHTA, CDR2 FQGNSA. The CDR3 contains 18 residues. Germline trimming cut 2 bases from V and 4 bases from J; bases unmatched to any gene: 9. This CDR3 is CASSLRDRAVNYNSPLHF. In nucleotides, the CDR3 is TGTGCCAGCAGCTTAAGGGACAGGGCCGTTAATTATAATTCACCCCTCCACTTT.

This chain links TRBV27 with TRBJ2-1; unclear D gene. This CDR3 contains 15 residues. Trimming removed 1 base from V and 1 base from J, with 8 bases in between. Per the germline V gene, CDR1 is MNHEY and CDR2 is SMNVEV (reference sequence). The CDR3 is CASSLFGFSYNEQFF. CDR3 bases: TGTGCCAGCAGTTTATTCGGGTTTTCCTACAATGAGCAGTTCTTC.

The V and J genes are TRBV7-2 and TRBJ2-7, with 7 bases aligning to TRBD1. The CDR3 contains 17 residues. The ends lost 5 bases at V and 1 base at J; junction bases unmatched: 14. CDR1 and CDR2 (germline): SGHTA, FQGNSA. The CDR3 reads CASSQFGGQVTSYEQYF. CDR3 nucleotides: TGTGCCAGCAGCCAATTTGGCGGACAGGTAACTTCCTACGAGCAGTACTTC.

In this sample, this clone turned up a few times. The chain carries TRBV19 and TRBJ2-7; possibly TRBD1 for D (6 bases). V shed 1 base and J shed 1 base, with 11 bases lying between them. In germline, CDR1 is LNHDA, CDR2 SQIVND (reference sequence). The CDR3 is 15 amino acids. Written as DNA, the CDR3 is TGTGCCAGTAGTATAGGCTCGGACAGATCCTACGAGCAGTACTTC. Translation gives CASSIGSDRSYEQYF. The whole variable domain, filled in from reference TRBV19 and TRBJ2-7, reads DGGITQSPKYLFRKEGQNVTLSCEQNLNHDAMYWYRQDPGQGLRLIYYSQIVNDFQKGDIAEGYSVSREKKESFPLTVTSAQKNPTAFYLCASSIGSDRSYEQYFGPGTRLTVT.

In this sample, this clone turned up a few times. The V gene is TRBV30, the J gene TRBJ1-3; D uncertain. Germline V CDR1 and CDR2: GTSNPN, SVGIG (reference sequence). This CDR3 contains 13 residues. Trimming stripped 0 bases from V and 4 bases from J, with 7 bases between. The DNA for the CDR3 is TGTGCCTGGAGTGTCGGAGTCGGAAACACCATATATTTT. Amino acids: CAWSVGVGNTIYF.

The chain couples TRBV18 to TRBJ2-1; 15 positions agree with TRBD2. This CDR3 has 15 amino acids. CDR1 KGHSH and CDR2 LQKENI come from the germline V gene. The V segment lost 6 bases and the J segment 7 bases; nucleotides outside the gene matches: 4. CDR3 sequence: CASSPGLAGGNEQFF. The CDR3 DNA follows: TGTGCCAGCTCCCCGGGACTAGCGGGAGGTAATGAGCAGTTCTTC.

The sample holds a few counts of this clone. V gene TRBV5-1 combines with J gene TRBJ2-2; TRBD1 aligns across 12 bases. The CDR3 is 15 residues long. Germline assignment: CDR1 SGHRS and CDR2 YFSETQ. The CDR3 sequence: CVSGTGGANTGELFF. The CDR3, as DNA: TGCGTCTCAGGGACAGGGGGCGCGAACACCGGGGAGCTGTTTTTT.

This clone was recorded a few times. The CDR3: CASSPGDSKYNEQFF. Written as DNA, the CDR3 is TGTGCCAGCAGCCCCGGGGACAGTAAATACAATGAGCAGTTCTTC. The chain employs TRBV28 and TRBJ2-1, with 7 bases that match TRBD1. Trimming cost V 6 bases and J 4 bases; bases outside gene matches: 9. Germline CDR1 MDHEN, CDR2 SYDVKM. The CDR3 is 15 amino acids.

Only a few counts were recorded for this clone. The V gene is TRBV11-2, the J gene TRBJ1-1; TRBD1 matches at 10 bases. The CDR3 has 14 amino acids. CDR1 SGHAT and CDR2 FQNNGV come from the germline V gene. J lost 7 bases, V lost 7 bases, and 9 bases had no gene match. CDR3 residues: CASTSDRGLGEAFF. CDR3 sequence (DNA): TGTGCCAGCACTTCAGACAGGGGGCTTGGTGAAGCTTTCTTT.

V usage is TRBV3-1 (or the pseudogene TRBV3-2) and J usage is TRBJ1-6, with 7 bases matching TRBD1. In germline, CDR1 is LGHDT, CDR2 YNNKEL (reference sequence). The CDR3 spans 16 residues. V dropped 5 bases and J dropped 6; count of bases not matched to a gene: 10. The CDR3 nucleotides read TGTGCCAGCAGCAAACAGGGGCGCAGCGCTAATTCACCCCTCCACTTT. Amino acid sequence: CASSKQGRSANSPLHF.

This clone was counted only a few times. The V call is TRBV10-3, the J call TRBJ1-5; the match to TRBD1 covers 8 bases. This CDR3 is 17 amino acids long. J gave up 0 bases and V 3 bases, and 7 bases lay outside the gene matches. Per germline, CDR1 ENHRY and CDR2 SYGVKD. The CDR3 is CAISELDRGYSNQPQHF. Written as DNA, the CDR3 is TGTGCCATCAGTGAACTAGACAGGGGATATAGCAATCAGCCCCAGCATTTT.

As for this clone: A read error may produce the germline difference seen at one junction end. The rearrangement uses TRBV7-7 and TRBJ2-6; D is perhaps TRBD2 (5 bases). The CDR3 has 16 amino acids. Germline values: CDR1 SSHAT, CDR2 FNYEAQ (reference sequence). CDR3 sequence reads: CASSPQRFAGANVLTF. The CDR3 DNA reads as TGTGCTAGCAGCCCCCAGCGGTTCGCTGGGGCCAACGTCCTGACTTTC.

V usage is TRBV3-1 (or the pseudogene TRBV3-2) and J usage is TRBJ1-6; D unresolved. The CDR3 is 13 residues long. The germline V gene has CDR1 LGHDT and CDR2 YNNKEL (reference sequence). The V and J ends lost 3 bases and 6 bases respectively, with 6 bases between them. The DNA for the CDR3 is TGTGCCAGCAGCCATCCTTTTAATTCACCCCTCCACTTT. This codes for CASSHPFNSPLHF.

The chain links TRBV6-2 or TRBV6-3 to TRBJ2-6; the match to TRBD1 covers 10 bases. The CDR3 consists of 17 residues. The junction had 6 bases not matched to a gene; V was cut back by 5 bases and J by 2 bases. Germline loops: CDR1 MNHEY, CDR2 SVGEGT. CDR3 loop: CASSDPTGGTGANVLTF. The CDR3 coding sequence is TGTGCCAGCAGTGATCCGACAGGGGGCACTGGGGCCAACGTCCTGACTTTC.

The rearrangement uses TRBV28 and TRBJ1-5; no firm D call. The CDR3 loop spans 12 amino acids. V was pared by 11 bases and J by 1 base, with 9 bases between. Germline lookup yields CDR1 MDHEN and CDR2 SYDVKM. The CDR3, as DNA: TGTGCCGTCACGGGGAGCAATCAGCCCCAGCATTTT. It translates to CAVTGSNQPQHF. Full variable domain (missing parts from reference TRBV28 and TRBJ1-5): DVKVTQSSRYLVKRTGEKVFLECVQDMDHENMFWYRQDPGLGLRLIYFSYDVKMKEKGDIPEGYSVSREKKERFSLILESASTNQTSMYLCAVTGSNQPQHFGDGTRLSIL.

The chain links TRBV30 to TRBJ2-1, with 11 bases matching TRBD2. From germline, CDR1 is GTSNPN and CDR2 SVGIG (reference sequence). With 2 bases clipped from V and 5 bases from J, the junction kept 5 bases outside the gene matches. The length of the CDR3 is 15 residues. CDR3 residues: CAWSQPSGGNNEQFF. The DNA for the CDR3 is TGTGCCTGGAGTCAACCTAGCGGGGGGAACAATGAGCAGTTCTTC.

The count of this clone is one. The rearrangement links TRBV6-5 to TRBJ2-3; 9 positions agree with TRBD1. The trim removed 6 bases at V and 1 base at J, leaving 5 bases unmatched. The CDR3 totals 15 residues. CDR1 is MNHEY, CDR2 SVGAGI, per germline. The CDR3 reads CASRKRDRGTDTQYF. The CDR3 DNA reads as TGTGCCAGCAGGAAACGGGACAGGGGCACAGATACGCAGTATTTT.

This chain joins TRBV30 and TRBJ2-7; maybe TRBD2 (7 bases). Between the trimmed V and J ends, which lost 3 bases and 1 base, there was a span of 19 bases. Germline CDR1 is GTSNPN and CDR2 is SVGIG (reference sequence). CDR3 size: 16 residues. The CDR3 bases are TGTGCCTGGAGGGACATAGGGGGGCGGGGGTCCTACGAGCAGTACTTC. Residues: CAWRDIGGRGSYEQYF.

This chain uses TRBV30 with TRBJ2-7, with D maybe TRBD1 (5 bases). V lost 2 bases and J lost 7, with 15 bases in between. The CDR3 is made up of 13 amino acids. From germline, CDR1 is GTSNPN and CDR2 SVGIG (reference sequence). Here the CDR3 reads CAWSWQGLGEQYF. The CDR3 region has the DNA TGTGCCTGGAGTTGGCAGGGCCTGGGGGAGCAGTACTTC.

This clone has only a few counts. The chain joins TRBV15 to TRBJ1-1; 11 bases match TRBD1. This CDR3 has 16 residues. V lost 3 bases, J lost 0 bases, and 3 bases stayed unmatched. In germline, CDR1 is LNHNV, CDR2 YYDKDF (reference sequence). The CDR3 DNA is TGTGCCACCAGCAGGGACAGGGGGCCGGTGAACACTGAAGCTTTCTTT. Protein sequence: CATSRDRGPVNTEAFF.

The V gene is TRBV6-5, the J gene TRBJ1-1; D might be TRBD1 (5 bases). CDR3 length: 16 residues. Germline V gives CDR1 MNHEY, CDR2 SVGAGI. The V end lost 2 bases, the J end lost 5 bases, and 18 bases lay between the germline ends. The chain's CDR3 is CASSYSIPWTLTEAFF. CDR3 nucleotide sequence: TGTGCCAGCAGTTACAGCATACCGTGGACATTGACTGAAGCTTTCTTT.

This sequence joins TRBV7-2 and TRBJ1-5; a possible D gene is TRBD1 (5 bases). Germline loops: CDR1 SGHTA, CDR2 FQGNSA. V lost 3 bases and J lost 7, with 10 bases in between. The CDR3 has 13 residues. The CDR3 spells CASSFSQGQPQHF. CDR3 DNA: TGTGCCAGCAGCTTTTCGCAGGGACAGCCCCAGCATTTT. Variable domain in full (rest from reference TRBV7-2 and TRBJ1-5): GAGVSQSPSNKVTEKGKDVELRCDPISGHTALYWYRQSLGQGLEFLIYFQGNSAPDKSGLPSDRFSAERTGGSVSTLTIQRTQQEDSAVYLCASSFSQGQPQHFGDGTRLSIL.

The chain joins TRBV24-1 to TRBJ2-7; 7 nucleotides agree with TRBD2. The CDR3 has 13 amino acids. The germline V gene encodes CDR1 KGHDR and CDR2 SFDVKD. J was trimmed by 0 bases and V by 9 bases; bases with no gene match: 4. CDR3 DNA: TGTGCCACCGAAAGCGGGGACTCCTACGAGCAGTACTTC. Translated: CATESGDSYEQYF.

The rearrangement joins TRBV4-1 to TRBJ1-1; the D is unclear. V lost 0 bases to trimming and J lost 5 bases, with 10 bases between them. Germline-derived CDR1 and CDR2 are MGHRA and YSYEKL. The CDR3 length is 14 residues. This chain's CDR3 is CASSQDPAGTEAFF. The CDR3 DNA reads TGCGCCAGCAGCCAAGATCCCGCGGGGACTGAAGCTTTCTTT.

V usage is TRBV4-3 and J usage is TRBJ2-5; TRBD2 might be the D (5 bases). CDR1 and CDR2 (germline): LGHNA, YSLEER. V was shortened by 0 bases and J by 7 bases, with 9 bases between the two germline ends. The CDR3 contains 13 residues. CDR3 amino acids: CASSQEDWGTQYF. CDR3 bases: TGCGCCAGCAGCCAAGAGGACTGGGGGACCCAGTACTTC.